This is a list of T cell receptor beta chains from one sample in a study of somatic mutations in cytotoxic T cells in rheumatoid arthritis. TCRdb keeps only in-frame clones here, not all; method: immunoSEQ multiplex PCR. The table shows some 11,000 clones, with over 70% occurring only once. The specimen sequenced was CD8+ T cells sorted from blood. The origin of the receptors is a man aged 50 or older in good health. Each CDR3 is given with its conserved first and last residue. A D gene is named only where the DNA matches it firmly. Only part of the rows carry a size: once, few, many, or a class if the clone is expanded.

clone_size j_call d_call v_call cdr3_nt cdr3_aa
. TRBJ2-7 . TRBV7-3 TGTGCCAGCAGCTACCGGCCGCACGAGCAGTACTTC CASSYRPHEQYF
. TRBJ1-6 TRBD1 TRBV7-9 TGTGCCAGCAGCTTAGCGACAGGGGATAATTCACCCCTCCACTTT CASSLATGDNSPLHF
few TRBJ2-7 TRBD2 TRBV27 TGTGCCAGCAGTGTAGCGGGAGGTCCCTACGAGCAGTACTTC CASSVAGGPYEQYF
. TRBJ2-7 TRBD2 TRBV27 TGTGCCAGCAGTTTAAGCGGGAGCTCCTACGAGCAGTACTTC CASSLSGSSYEQYF
few TRBJ1-1 . TRBV11-2 TGTGCCAGCAGCTTAGGGTACAGGGAGGCTTTCTTT CASSLGYREAFF
. TRBJ2-6 . TRBV4-2 TGTGCCAGCTCACCCGGGGCCAACGTCCTGACTTTC CASSPGANVLTF
. TRBJ1-3 . TRBV4-2 TGTGCCAGCAGCCAAGAAAGGACGAGCTCTGGAAACACCATATATTTT CASSQERTSSGNTIYF
. TRBJ1-3 TRBD1 TRBV6-5 TGTGCCAGCAGTCCCGGGACAGGGGCTGGAAACACCATATATTTT CASSPGTGAGNTIYF
. TRBJ1-5 . TRBV5-1 TGCGCCAGCAGCCCGGACAGCCCTCATCAGCCCCAGCATTTT CASSPDSPHQPQHF
. TRBJ1-1 . TRBV7-6 TGTGCCAGCAGCATGGACAGTGAAGCTTTCTTT CASSMDSEAFF
. TRBJ2-7 . TRBV7-9 TGTGCCAGCAGCCCTAGAGATGGGACGGACCAGTACGAGCAGTACTTC CASSPRDGTDQYEQYF
. TRBJ2-1 . TRBV5-5 TGTGCCAGCAGCTCCAGACCGTACAATGAGCAGTTCTTC CASSSRPYNEQFF
. TRBJ1-5 . TRBV7-9 TGTGCCAGCAGCTTGGGAAATCAGCCCCAGCATTTT CASSLGNQPQHF
. TRBJ1-1 . TRBV9 TGTGCCAGCAGCGTAGCGCCAGGGAACACTGAAGCTTTCTTT CASSVAPGNTEAFF
. TRBJ2-1 TRBD2 TRBV7-8 TGTGCCAGCAGCCTAGGACTAGCGGGGGTAGATGAGCAGTTCTTC CASSLGLAGVDEQFF
. TRBJ1-3 . TRBV6-1 TGTGCCAGCAGTGAAGGCGGGTACACCGACCCCTCTGGAAACACCATATATTTT CASSEGGYTDPSGNTIYF
. TRBJ2-7 TRBD2 TRBV7-6 TGTGCCAGCAGCTTAGGGACTAGCGTTGTCTACGAGCAGTACTTC CASSLGTSVVYEQYF
. TRBJ1-1 . TRBV19 TGTGCCAGTAGTATCGGGGTGTCCACTGAAGCTTTCTTT CASSIGVSTEAFF
. TRBJ2-1 . TRBV29-1 TGCAGCGGACAATCGGTACAGAAACAGTTCTTC CSGQSVQKQFF
. TRBJ2-7 TRBD1 TRBV5-1 TGCGCCAGCAGCTTGGAGAGGGGGCCGGGTTATGAGCAGTACTTC CASSLERGPGYEQYF
. TRBJ2-1 . TRBV14 TGTGCCAGCAGCCACTTAGGGGAGCAGTTCTTC CASSHLGEQFF
. TRBJ2-1 TRBD2 TRBV19 TGTGCCAGTAGTAAGAGTAGCGGGTTATACAATGAGCAGTTCTTC CASSKSSGLYNEQFF
few TRBJ1-2 TRBD1 TRBV5-5 TGTGCCAGCAGCCCCCGACCGGACAGGGCCCTACTCTATGGCTACACCTTC CASSPRPDRALLYGYTF
. TRBJ1-5 . TRBV27 TGTGCCAGCAGCCCTTTGTGGCAGGGGACGTATAGCAATCAGCCCCAGCATTTT CASSPLWQGTYSNQPQHF
. TRBJ2-1 . TRBV4-1 TGCGCCAGCAGCCAAGTAACAGGACTACAGACCCACAATGAGCAGTTCTTC CASSQVTGLQTHNEQFF
once TRBJ2-5 . TRBV11-3 TGTGCCAGCAGACTCCGGGACAACGGGGGGACCCAGTACTTC CASRLRDNGGTQYF
. TRBJ2-3 . TRBV7-9 TGTGCCAGCAGCTTACTACAGAGAAGCACAGATACGCAGTATTTT CASSLLQRSTDTQYF
. TRBJ1-5 . TRBV12-2 TGTGCAAGTCGCTTAGTACATTCAGGGAGCAATCAGCCCCAGCATTTT CASRLVHSGSNQPQHF
. TRBJ2-7 TRBD1 TRBV11-3 TGTGCCAGCAGCTATTGGACAGGGATGAACTACGAGCAGTACTTC CASSYWTGMNYEQYF
. TRBJ1-2 TRBD1 TRBV5-5 TGTGCCAGCAGCCACGGACAGGGGGACTATGGCTACACCTTC CASSHGQGDYGYTF
. TRBJ1-2 . TRBV5-4 TGTGCCAGCAGCTTGGAAGATAACTATGGCTACACCTTC CASSLEDNYGYTF
. TRBJ2-1 . TRBV2 TGTGCCAGCTGGATGCGGGACGTTCTCTACAATGAGCAGTTCTTC CASWMRDVLYNEQFF
. TRBJ1-3 . TRBV6-5 TGTGCCAGCAGTTACTCTCCAGGGGTAAACACCATATATTTT CASSYSPGVNTIYF
. TRBJ1-2 TRBD1 TRBV13 TGTGCCAGCAGCTTTGGACAGGAGGGATTGTCCGGCTACACCTTC CASSFGQEGLSGYTF
. TRBJ1-1 TRBD1 TRBV9 TGTGCCAGCAGCGTAGACAGGGGGCTCCACGGGAACACTGAAGCTTTCTTT CASSVDRGLHGNTEAFF
. TRBJ2-1 . TRBV28 TGTGCCAGCAGTACCGGGACCCCGGATGAGCAGTTCTTC CASSTGTPDEQFF
. TRBJ1-2 . TRBV9 TGTGCCAGCAGCGTTAGGCCGACCCCATACTATGGCTACACCTTC CASSVRPTPYYGYTF
few TRBJ1-1 . TRBV19 TGTGCCAGTAGTATGGGCAGGGCAAGTGAAGCTTTCTTT CASSMGRASEAFF
. TRBJ2-7 TRBD1 TRBV19 TGTGCCAGTAGTATAGCCCGGGACAGGTTCTACGAGCAGTACTTC CASSIARDRFYEQYF
. TRBJ1-2 . TRBV13 TGTGCCAGCAGCTTAGGACTAAACTATGGCTACACCTTC CASSLGLNYGYTF